This T cell receptor (beta chain) is from a study of shared clonotypes between healthy human individuals. In the study overall: Donors had three CD4 naive, three CD4 memory, two CD8 naive and one CD8 memory plate apiece.

Terminally differentiated effector memory CD45RA+ cells were excluded by CCR7 positive selection of CD45RO-negative cells. Findings and caveats of the study: Sampling covered nothing but blood. Tissue TCR repertoires likely differ from those found in blood.

For this clone: Its antigen is unidentified.

V lost 0 bases and J 5 bases, leaving 13 bases between the germline ends. The V gene's germline CDR1 is LGHNA and CDR2 YSLEER. The CDR3 spans 15 residues. Measured with immunoSEQ multiplex PCR; TCRdb has only the in-frame clones, and not every one. The sample consists of approximately 1.9 million clones, 90% to 95% of them appearing once. The receptor comes from a man aged 18 to 29 in good health. Some clones in this sample may be carry-over from other donors' samples. Sequenced: naive CD8+ T cells from PBMCs. V gene TRBV4-3 combines with J gene TRBJ1-2, with TRBD1 as a possible D gene (6 bases). DNA for the CDR3: TGCGCCAGCAGCCAAGAAGGTTGGGACACATATGGCTACACCTTC. This sequence encodes CASSQEGWDTYGYTF.